This T cell receptor beta chain appears in the sequencing data of a study of shared clonotypes between healthy human individuals. Background on the study: Serving as donors were a couple of women and a few men, whose ages spanned 18 to 49. Study findings and constraints: Naive subsets, compared against memory subsets, generally had larger estimated richness values. The represented genetic and exposure-history diversity was limited by the small number of donors.

Profiling relied on immunoSEQ multiplex PCR, and the TCRdb table lists in-frame clones only, not all of them. This table holds some 120,000 clones, over 65% found once. About this clone: The antigen is undetermined.

CD8 memory was a combination that joined CD45RO+ cells with CCR7-negative CD45RA+ TemRA cells. Deletions cut 1 base from V and 4 bases from J, with 7 bases between. The CDR3 extends over 13 amino acids. Germline V gene data show CDR1 as KGHSH and CDR2 as LQKENI. Sequencing input: memory CD8+ T cells sorted from blood. The subset is: CD45RO+ cells pooled with CCR7-negative TemRA cells. The source is a woman younger than 45 in good health. The chain links TRBV18 to TRBJ1-1; D gene ambiguous. CDR3 sequence reads: CASSPRVGTEAFF. DNA for the CDR3: TGTGCCAGCTCACCACGTGTGGGCACTGAAGCTTTCTTT.